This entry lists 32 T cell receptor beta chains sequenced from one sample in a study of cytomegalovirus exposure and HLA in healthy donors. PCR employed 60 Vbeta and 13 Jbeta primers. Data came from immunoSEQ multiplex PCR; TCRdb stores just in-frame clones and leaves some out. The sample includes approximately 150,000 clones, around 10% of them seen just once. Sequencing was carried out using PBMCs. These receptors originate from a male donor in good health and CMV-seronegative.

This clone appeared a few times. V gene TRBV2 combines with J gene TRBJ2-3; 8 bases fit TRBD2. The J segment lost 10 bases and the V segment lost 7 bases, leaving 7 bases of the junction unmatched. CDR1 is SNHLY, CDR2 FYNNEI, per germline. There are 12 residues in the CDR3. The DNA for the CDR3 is TGTGCCAGCAACAAGCGGGAGTCGGCGCAGTATTTT. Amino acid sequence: CASNKRESAQYF.

CDR3 residues: CATSPRTGASVTEAFF. Here the CDR3 DNA reads TGTGCCACCTCTCCCAGGACAGGGGCGTCGGTCACTGAAGCTTTCTTT. V gene TRBV15 combines with J gene TRBJ1-1; 9 nucleotides align to TRBD1. The V segment lost 8 bases and the J segment 4 bases; nucleotides outside the gene matches: 14. Per germline, CDR1 LNHNV and CDR2 YYDKDF (reference sequence). This CDR3 contains 16 residues.

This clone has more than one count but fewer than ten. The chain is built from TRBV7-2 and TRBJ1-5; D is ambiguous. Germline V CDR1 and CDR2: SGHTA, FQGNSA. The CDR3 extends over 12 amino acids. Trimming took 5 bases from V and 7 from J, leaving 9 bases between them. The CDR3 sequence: CASSPSFQPQHF. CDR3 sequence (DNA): TGTGCCAGCAGCCCGTCGTTCCAGCCCCAGCATTTT.

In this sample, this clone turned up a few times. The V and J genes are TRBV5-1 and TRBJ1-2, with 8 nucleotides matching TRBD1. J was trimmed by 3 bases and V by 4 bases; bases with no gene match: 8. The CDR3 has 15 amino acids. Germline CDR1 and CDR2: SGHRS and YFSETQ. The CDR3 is CASSLQGEGDYGYTF. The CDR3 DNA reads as TGCGCCAGCAGCCTACAGGGGGAAGGCGACTATGGCTACACCTTC.

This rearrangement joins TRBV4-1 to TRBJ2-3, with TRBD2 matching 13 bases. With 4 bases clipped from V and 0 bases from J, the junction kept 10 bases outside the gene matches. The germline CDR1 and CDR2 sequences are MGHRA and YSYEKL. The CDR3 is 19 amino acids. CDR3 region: CASSLLTGTSGASTDTQYF. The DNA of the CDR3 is TGCGCCAGCAGCCTCCTCACCGGGACTAGCGGGGCTAGCACAGATACGCAGTATTTT.

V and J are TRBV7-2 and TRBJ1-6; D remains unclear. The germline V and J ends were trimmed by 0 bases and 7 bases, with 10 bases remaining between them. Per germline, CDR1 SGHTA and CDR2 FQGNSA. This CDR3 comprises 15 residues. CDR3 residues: CASSLAYAGNSPLHF. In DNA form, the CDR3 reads TGTGCCAGCAGCTTAGCGTATGCGGGAAATTCACCCCTCCACTTT.

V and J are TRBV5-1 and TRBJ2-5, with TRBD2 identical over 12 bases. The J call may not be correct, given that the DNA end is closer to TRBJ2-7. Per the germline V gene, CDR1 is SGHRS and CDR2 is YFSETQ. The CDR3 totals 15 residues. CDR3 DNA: TGCGCCAGCAGCTTGGGGACTAGCGGGGTCTACGAGCAGTACTTC. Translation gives CASSLGTSGVYEQYF.

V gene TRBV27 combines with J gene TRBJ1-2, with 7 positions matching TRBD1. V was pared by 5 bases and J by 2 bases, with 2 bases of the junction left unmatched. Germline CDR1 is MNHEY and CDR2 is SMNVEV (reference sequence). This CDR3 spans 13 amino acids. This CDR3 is CASSATGNYGYTF. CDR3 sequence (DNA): TGTGCCAGCAGTGCGACAGGGAACTATGGCTACACCTTC.

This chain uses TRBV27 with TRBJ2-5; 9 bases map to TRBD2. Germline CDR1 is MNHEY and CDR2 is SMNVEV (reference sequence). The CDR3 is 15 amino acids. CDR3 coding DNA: TGTGCTAAAATGAGGCTAGCGGGGCCCCAAGAGACCCAGTACTTC. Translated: CAKMRLAGPQETQYF.

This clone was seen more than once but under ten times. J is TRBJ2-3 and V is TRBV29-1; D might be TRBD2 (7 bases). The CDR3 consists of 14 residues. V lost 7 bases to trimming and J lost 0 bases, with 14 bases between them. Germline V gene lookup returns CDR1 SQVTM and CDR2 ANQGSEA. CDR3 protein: CSGRGGSSTDTQYF. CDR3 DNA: TGCAGCGGGAGGGGGGGATCTAGCACAGATACGCAGTATTTT.

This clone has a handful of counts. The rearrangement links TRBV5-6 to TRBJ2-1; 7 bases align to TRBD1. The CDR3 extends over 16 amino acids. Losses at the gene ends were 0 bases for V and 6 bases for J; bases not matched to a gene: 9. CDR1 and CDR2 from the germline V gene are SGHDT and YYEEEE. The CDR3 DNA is TGTGCCAGCAGCTTGGTAGGACAGGTAGGGGGCAATGAGCAGTTCTTC. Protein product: CASSLVGQVGGNEQFF.

The CDR3 loop is CASSPPLSGNNEQFF. The CDR3 DNA sequence: TGTGCCAGCAGCCCACCCCTCAGCGGAAACAATGAGCAGTTCTTC. The gene calls are TRBV13 and TRBJ2-1; weak D call: TRBD2 (5 bases). Trimming shortened V by 5 bases and J by 5 bases, and 16 bases separated the two germline ends. The CDR3 has 15 amino acids. CDR1 and CDR2 (germline): PRHDT, FYEKMQ (reference sequence).

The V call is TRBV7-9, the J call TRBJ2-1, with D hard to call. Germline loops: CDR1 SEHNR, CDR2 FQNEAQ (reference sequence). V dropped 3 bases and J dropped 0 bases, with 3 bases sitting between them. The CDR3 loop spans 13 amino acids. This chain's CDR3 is CASSLSSYNEQFF. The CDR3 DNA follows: TGTGCCAGCAGCTTGAGCTCCTACAATGAGCAGTTCTTC. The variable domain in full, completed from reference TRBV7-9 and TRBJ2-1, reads DTGVSQNPRHKITKRGQNVTFRCDPISEHNRLYWYRQTLGQGPEFLTYFQNEAQLEKSRLLSDRFSAERPKGSFSTLEIQRTEQGDSAMYLCASSLSSYNEQFFGPGTRLTVL.

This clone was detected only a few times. CDR3 sequence: CSVAGRVKVEQFF. The CDR3 DNA reads as TGCAGCGTTGCAGGCAGGGTCAAGGTTGAGCAGTTCTTC. V gene TRBV29-1 combines with J gene TRBJ2-1; maybe TRBD1 (5 bases). V was clipped by 4 bases and J by 9 bases, with 16 bases between them. The CDR3 extends over 13 amino acids. Germline CDR1 reads SQVTM; CDR2 reads ANQGSEA.

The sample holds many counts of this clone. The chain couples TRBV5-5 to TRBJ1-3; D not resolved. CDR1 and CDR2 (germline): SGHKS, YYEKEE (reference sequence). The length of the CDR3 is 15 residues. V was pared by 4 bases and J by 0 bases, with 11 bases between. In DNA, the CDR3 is TGTGCCAGCAGCCCCCGCGTTAGCTCTGGAAACACCATATATTTT. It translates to CASSPRVSSGNTIYF.

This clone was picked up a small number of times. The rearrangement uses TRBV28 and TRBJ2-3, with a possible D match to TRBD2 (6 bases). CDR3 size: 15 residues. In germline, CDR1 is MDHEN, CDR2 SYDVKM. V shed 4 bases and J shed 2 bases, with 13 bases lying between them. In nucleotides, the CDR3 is TGTGCCAGCAGTTCCCCGGGACTCCACACAGATACGCAGTATTTT. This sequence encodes CASSSPGLHTDTQYF.

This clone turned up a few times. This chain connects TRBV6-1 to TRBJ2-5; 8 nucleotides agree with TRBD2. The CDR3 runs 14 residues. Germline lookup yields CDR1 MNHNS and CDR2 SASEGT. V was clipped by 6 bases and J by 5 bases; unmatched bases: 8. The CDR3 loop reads CASSPGTSIETQYF. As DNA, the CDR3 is TGTGCCAGCAGCCCCGGGACTAGTATTGAGACCCAGTACTTC.

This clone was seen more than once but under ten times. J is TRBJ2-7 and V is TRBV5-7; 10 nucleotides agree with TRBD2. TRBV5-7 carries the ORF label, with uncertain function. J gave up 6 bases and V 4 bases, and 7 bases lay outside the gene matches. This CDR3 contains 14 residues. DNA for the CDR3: TGTGCCAGCAGCACCGGGACTAGCGCGACCGAGCAGTACTTC. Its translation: CASSTGTSATEQYF.

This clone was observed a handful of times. CDR3 loop: CATRRAASSYEQYF. CDR3 in DNA: TGTGCCACCCGTCGAGCGGCCAGCTCCTACGAGCAGTACTTC. The rearrangement joins TRBV7-2 to TRBJ2-7; D possibly corresponds to TRBD2 (5 bases). V was cut by 10 bases and J by 0 bases, with 16 bases left in between. Germline CDR1 SGHTA, CDR2 FQGNSA. The CDR3 loop spans 14 amino acids.

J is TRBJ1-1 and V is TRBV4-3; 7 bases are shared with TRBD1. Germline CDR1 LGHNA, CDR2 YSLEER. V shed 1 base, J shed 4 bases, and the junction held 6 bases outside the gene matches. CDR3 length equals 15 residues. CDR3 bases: TGCGCCAGCAGCCAAGTGGCAGGGGGGTCCACTGAAGCTTTCTTT. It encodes CASSQVAGGSTEAFF.

CDR3 in DNA: TGTGCCAGCAGCTTAGTCGGGGGCGCGGGAGCGGGTTACAATGAGCAGTTCTTC. It codes for CASSLVGGAGAGYNEQFF. The gene calls are TRBV7-3 and TRBJ2-1, with TRBD2 as a possible D gene (7 bases). The length of the CDR3 is 18 residues. Germline V gene sequence: CDR1 SGHTA, CDR2 FQGTGA. V was clipped by 2 bases and J by 4 bases, with 21 bases between them.

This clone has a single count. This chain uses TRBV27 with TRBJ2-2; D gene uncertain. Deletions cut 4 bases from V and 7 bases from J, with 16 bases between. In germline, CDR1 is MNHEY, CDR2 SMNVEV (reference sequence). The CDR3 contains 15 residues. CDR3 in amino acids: CASSSPWLIGGELFF. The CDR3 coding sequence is TGTGCCAGCAGTTCACCGTGGCTGATTGGCGGGGAGCTGTTTTTT.

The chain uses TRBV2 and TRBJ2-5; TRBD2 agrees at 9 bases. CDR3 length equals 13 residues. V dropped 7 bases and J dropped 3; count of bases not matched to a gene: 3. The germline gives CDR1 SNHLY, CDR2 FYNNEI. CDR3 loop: CASILAGEETQYF. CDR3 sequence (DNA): TGTGCCAGCATACTAGCGGGCGAAGAGACCCAGTACTTC. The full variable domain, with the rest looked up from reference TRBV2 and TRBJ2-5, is EPEVTQTPSHQVTQMGQEVILRCVPISNHLYFYWYRQILGQKVEFLVSFYNNEISEKSEIFDDQFSVERPDGSNFTLKIRSTKLEDSAMYFCASILAGEETQYFGPGTRLLVL.

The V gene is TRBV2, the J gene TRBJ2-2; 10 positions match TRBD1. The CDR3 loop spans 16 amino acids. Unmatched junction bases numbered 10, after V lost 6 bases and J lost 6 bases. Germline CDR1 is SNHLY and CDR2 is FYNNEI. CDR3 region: CASSPLGQGNSGELFF. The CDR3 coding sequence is TGTGCCAGCAGCCCACTGGGACAGGGGAATTCCGGGGAGCTGTTTTTT.

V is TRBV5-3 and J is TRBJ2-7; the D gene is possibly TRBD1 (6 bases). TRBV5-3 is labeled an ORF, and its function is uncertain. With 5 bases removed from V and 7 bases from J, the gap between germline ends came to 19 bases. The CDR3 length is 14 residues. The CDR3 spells CARSFRDTRTEQYF. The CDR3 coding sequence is TGTGCCAGAAGTTTCCGGGACACCCGAACGGAGCAGTACTTC.

CDR3 DNA sequence: TGTGCCAGCAGCGTAGGCCTAGATTCGACCCACGAGCAGTACTTC. Its translation: CASSVGLDSTHEQYF. This chain uses TRBV9 with TRBJ2-7, with D uncertain. This CDR3 is built from 15 residues. Deletions cut 0 bases from V and 5 bases from J, with 15 bases between. In germline, CDR1 is SGDLS, CDR2 YYNGEE.

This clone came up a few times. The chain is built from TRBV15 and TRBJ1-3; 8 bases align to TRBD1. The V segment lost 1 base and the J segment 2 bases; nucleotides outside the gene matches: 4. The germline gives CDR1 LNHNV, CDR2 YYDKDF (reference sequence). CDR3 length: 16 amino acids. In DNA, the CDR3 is TGTGCCACCAGCAGAGGCAGGGGGCAAGCTGGAAACACCATATATTTT. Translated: CATSRGRGQAGNTIYF.

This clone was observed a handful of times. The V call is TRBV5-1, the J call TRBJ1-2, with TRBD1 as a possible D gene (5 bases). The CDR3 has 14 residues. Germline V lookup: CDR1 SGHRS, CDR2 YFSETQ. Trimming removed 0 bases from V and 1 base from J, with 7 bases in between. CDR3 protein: CASSLDDSNYGYTF. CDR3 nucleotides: TGCGCCAGCAGCTTGGATGACAGTAACTATGGCTACACCTTC.

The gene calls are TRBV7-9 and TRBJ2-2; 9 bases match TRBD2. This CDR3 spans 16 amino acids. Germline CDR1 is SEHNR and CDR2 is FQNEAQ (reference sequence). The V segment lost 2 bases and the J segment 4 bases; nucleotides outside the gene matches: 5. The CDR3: CASSLLAGGGTGELFF. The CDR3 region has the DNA TGTGCCAGCAGCTTACTTGCGGGAGGGGGCACCGGGGAGCTGTTTTTT.

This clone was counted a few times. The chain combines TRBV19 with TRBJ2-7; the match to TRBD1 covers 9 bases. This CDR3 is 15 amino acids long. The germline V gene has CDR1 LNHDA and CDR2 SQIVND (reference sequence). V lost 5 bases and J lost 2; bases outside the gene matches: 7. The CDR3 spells CASSVTGGLAYEQYF. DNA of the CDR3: TGTGCCAGTAGTGTTACAGGGGGCCTCGCCTACGAGCAGTACTTC. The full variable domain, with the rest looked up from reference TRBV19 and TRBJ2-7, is DGGITQSPKYLFRKEGQNVTLSCEQNLNHDAMYWYRQDPGQGLRLIYYSQIVNDFQKGDIAEGYSVSREKKESFPLTVTSAQKNPTAFYLCASSVTGGLAYEQYFGPGTRLTVT.

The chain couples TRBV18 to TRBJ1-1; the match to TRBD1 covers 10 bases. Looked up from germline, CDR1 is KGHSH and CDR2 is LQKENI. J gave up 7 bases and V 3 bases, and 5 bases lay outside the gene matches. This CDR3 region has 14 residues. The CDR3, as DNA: TGTGCCAGCTCACCCGACAGGGGGCGAATTGAAGCTTTCTTT. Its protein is CASSPDRGRIEAFF.

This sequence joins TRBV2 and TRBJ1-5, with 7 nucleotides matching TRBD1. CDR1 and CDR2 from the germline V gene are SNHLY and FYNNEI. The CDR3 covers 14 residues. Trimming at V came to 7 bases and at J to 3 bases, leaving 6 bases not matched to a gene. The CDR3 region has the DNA TGTGCCAGCAATAGACAGGGTGACAATCAGCCCCAGCATTTT. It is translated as CASNRQGDNQPQHF.